This TCR beta chain was sequenced for a study of blood T cell repertoires in COVID-19. On the study more broadly: The United States, Italy and Spain supplied acute and convalescent COVID-19 samples.

TCRdb keeps only in-frame clones here, not all; method: immunoSEQ multiplex PCR. The profile shows under 200,000 clones, approximately 83% of them singletons. The CDR3 has 13 residues. Between the trimmed V and J ends, which lost 5 bases and 5 bases, there was a span of 9 bases. Sequencing used PBMCs or T cells enriched from blood (not recorded which). This sequence originates from a woman aged 60-70 years who had recovered from COVID-19. The chain recombines TRBV12-3 or TRBV12-4 with TRBJ1-4, with a possible D match to TRBD1 (5 bases). The DNA of the CDR3 is TGTGCCAGCAGTCGACAGCGAAATGAAAAACTGTTTTTT. Its translation: CASSRQRNEKLFF.